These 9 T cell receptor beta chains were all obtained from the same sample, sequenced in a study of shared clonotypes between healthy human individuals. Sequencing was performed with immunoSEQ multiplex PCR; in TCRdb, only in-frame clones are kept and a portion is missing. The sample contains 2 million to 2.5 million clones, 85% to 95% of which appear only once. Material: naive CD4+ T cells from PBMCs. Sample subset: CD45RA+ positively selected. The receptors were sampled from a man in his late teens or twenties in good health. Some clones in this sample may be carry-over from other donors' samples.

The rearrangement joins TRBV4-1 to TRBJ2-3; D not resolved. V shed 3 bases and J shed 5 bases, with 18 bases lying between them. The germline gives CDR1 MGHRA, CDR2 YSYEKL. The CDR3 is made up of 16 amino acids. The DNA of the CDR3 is TGCGCCAGCAGCCAGGGTCCTTGGCTAGTGGGAGATACGCAGTATTTT. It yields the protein CASSQGPWLVGDTQYF.

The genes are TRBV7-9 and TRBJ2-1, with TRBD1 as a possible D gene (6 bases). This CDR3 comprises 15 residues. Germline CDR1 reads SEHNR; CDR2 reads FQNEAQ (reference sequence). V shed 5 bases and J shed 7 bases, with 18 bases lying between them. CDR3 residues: CASSAQGSYSNEQFF. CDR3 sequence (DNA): TGTGCCAGCAGCGCCCAGGGGTCATATTCGAATGAGCAGTTCTTC.

CDR3 bases: TGTGCCAGCAGTACATATAGCGGGAGAACGGAGACCCAGTACTTC. The encoded protein is CASSTYSGRTETQYF. This rearrangement joins TRBV7-9 to TRBJ2-5; TRBD2 matches at 9 bases. The junction had 10 bases not matched to a gene; V was cut back by 6 bases and J by 5 bases. This CDR3 comprises 15 residues. From germline, CDR1 is SEHNR and CDR2 FQNEAQ (reference sequence).

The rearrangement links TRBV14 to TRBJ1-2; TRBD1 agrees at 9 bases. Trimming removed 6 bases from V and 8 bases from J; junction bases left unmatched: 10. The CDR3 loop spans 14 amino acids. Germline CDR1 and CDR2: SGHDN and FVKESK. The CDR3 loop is CASSPLGQGYGYTF. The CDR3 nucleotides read TGTGCCAGCAGTCCTCTCGGACAGGGGTACGGCTACACCTTC.

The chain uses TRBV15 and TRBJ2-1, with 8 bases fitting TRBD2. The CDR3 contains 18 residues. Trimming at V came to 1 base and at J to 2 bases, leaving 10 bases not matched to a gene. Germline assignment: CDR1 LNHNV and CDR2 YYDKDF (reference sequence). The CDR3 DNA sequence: TGTGCCACCAGCAGAGTCCGGGAGGGCGGAGCGCCCTACAATGAGCAGTTCTTC. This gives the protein CATSRVREGGAPYNEQFF. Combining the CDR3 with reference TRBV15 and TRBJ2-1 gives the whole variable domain DAMVIQNPRYQVTQFGKPVTLSCSQTLNHNVMYWYQQKSSQAPKLLFHYYDKDFNNEADTPDNFQSRRPNTSFCFLDIRSPGLGDTAMYLCATSRVREGGAPYNEQFFGPGTRLTVL.

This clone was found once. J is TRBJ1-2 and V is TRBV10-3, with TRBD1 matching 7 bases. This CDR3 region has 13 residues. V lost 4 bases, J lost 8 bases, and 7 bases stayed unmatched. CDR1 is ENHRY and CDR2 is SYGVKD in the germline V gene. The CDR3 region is CAISARGDRGYTF. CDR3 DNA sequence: TGTGCCATCAGTGCCAGGGGGGACCGCGGCTACACCTTC.

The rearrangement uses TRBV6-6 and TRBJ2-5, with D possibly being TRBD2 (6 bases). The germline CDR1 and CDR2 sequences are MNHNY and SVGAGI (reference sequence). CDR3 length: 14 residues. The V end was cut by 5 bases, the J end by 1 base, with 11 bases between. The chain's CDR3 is CASSRLGTQETQYF. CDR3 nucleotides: TGTGCCAGCAGTCGACTAGGGACCCAAGAGACCCAGTACTTC.

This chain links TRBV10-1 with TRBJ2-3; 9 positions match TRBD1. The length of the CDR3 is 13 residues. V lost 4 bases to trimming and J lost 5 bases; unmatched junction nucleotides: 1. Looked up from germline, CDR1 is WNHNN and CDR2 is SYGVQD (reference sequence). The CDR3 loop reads CASSGQGVDTQYF. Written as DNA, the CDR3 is TGCGCCAGCAGTGGACAGGGGGTAGATACGCAGTATTTT.

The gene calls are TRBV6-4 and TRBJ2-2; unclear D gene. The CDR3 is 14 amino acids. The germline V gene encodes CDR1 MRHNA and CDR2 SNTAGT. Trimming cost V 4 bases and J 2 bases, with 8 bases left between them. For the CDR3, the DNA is TGTGCCAGCAGTGTCGGTCGCAACACCGGGGAGCTGTTTTTT. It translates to CASSVGRNTGELFF.